These 10 T cell receptor beta chains were sequenced from one sample in a study of shared clonotypes between healthy human individuals. Libraries were prepared by immunoSEQ multiplex PCR; TCRdb keeps only in-frame clonotypes and omits some of them. The sample has approximately 1.9 million clones; 90% to 95% are singletons. It was CD45RO-negative cells, positively selected for CCR7, that made up naive CD8 cells, with terminally differentiated effector memory CD45RA+ cells excluded. Sequencing was carried out using naive CD8+ T cells from PBMCs. The receptor set was obtained from a man aged 18 to 29 in good health. Some clones in this sample may be carry-over from other donors' samples.

This clone was observed once. The chain carries TRBV29-1 and TRBJ2-7; TRBD2 aligns across 8 bases. V gave up 3 bases and J gave up 2 bases; unmatched junction bases: 9. The CDR3 sequence is 15 residues long. Germline V CDR1 and CDR2: SQVTM, ANQGSEA. The CDR3 region has the DNA TGCAGCGTTGAGACTAGCGCCGCAAATGCCTACGAGCAGTACTTC. Its translation is CSVETSAANAYEQYF.

The chain links TRBV6-6 to TRBJ2-3; 10 bases agree with TRBD1. After removal of 0 bases from V and 0 bases from J, the junction contained 0 bases not matched to a gene. Germline V gives CDR1 MNHNY, CDR2 SVGAGI (reference sequence). This CDR3 is built from 16 residues. For the CDR3, the DNA is TGTGCCAGCAGTTACTCGACAGGGGGCAGCACAGATACGCAGTATTTT. This translates into CASSYSTGGSTDTQYF.

The chain couples TRBV4-1 to TRBJ2-7; 7 bases map to TRBD2. CDR1 is MGHRA, CDR2 YSYEKL, per germline. The V segment lost 0 bases and the J segment 0 bases; nucleotides outside the gene matches: 8. This CDR3 has 17 amino acids. CDR3 bases: TGCGCCAGCAGCCAAGAGCCTAGCGGAATACACTCCTACGAGCAGTACTTC. It yields the protein CASSQEPSGIHSYEQYF.

The chain combines TRBV28 with TRBJ2-7; tentatively, D is TRBD1 or TRBD2 (5 bases each). The CDR3 has 16 residues. V was clipped by 5 bases and J by 2 bases, with 19 bases between them. Germline-derived CDR1 and CDR2 are MDHEN and SYDVKM. The CDR3 spells CASSRPHRDGAYEQYF. CDR3 DNA: TGTGCCAGCAGTCGCCCCCATCGGGACGGAGCCTACGAGCAGTACTTC.

V and J are TRBV6-1 and TRBJ2-1; D is unclear. The CDR3 runs 16 residues. V gave up 1 base and J gave up 6 bases, with 16 bases separating them. Germline V CDR1 and CDR2: MNHNS, SASEGT. For the CDR3, the DNA is TGTGCCAGCAGTGAAGTAAACCTCCAACCAATCAATGAGCAGTTCTTC. Translation gives CASSEVNLQPINEQFF.

This chain uses TRBV29-1 with TRBJ2-4; 7 nucleotides match TRBD1. Germline CDR1 SQVTM, CDR2 ANQGSEA. The CDR3 is 15 amino acids. With 7 bases clipped from V and 6 bases from J, the junction kept 15 bases outside the gene matches. In nucleotides, the CDR3 is TGCAGCGCCCGAGGAATAGGGGGCATCGGAAACATTCAGTACTTC. Protein sequence: CSARGIGGIGNIQYF.

This sequence joins TRBV9 and TRBJ2-7, with TRBD1 as a possible D gene (7 bases). The germline gives CDR1 SGDLS, CDR2 YYNGEE. Trimming stripped 3 bases from V and 4 bases from J, with 20 bases between. This CDR3 comprises 16 residues. CDR3 in DNA: TGTGCCAGCAGCGAGAACCCGCGGGACAGATCTTACGAGCAGTACTTC. This gives the protein CASSENPRDRSYEQYF.

This rearrangement joins TRBV10-2 to TRBJ2-1, with a possible D match to TRBD2 (5 bases). V lost 6 bases, J lost 15 bases, and 15 bases lay in between. Germline-derived CDR1 and CDR2 are WSHSY and SAAADI. There are 11 residues in the CDR3. In DNA form, the CDR3 reads TGCGCCAGCAGAAGCGGCCCCGCCCCGTTCTTC. It translates to CASRSGPAPFF.

The V call is TRBV7-8, the J call TRBJ2-3; 12 bases fit TRBD2. The CDR3 runs 17 residues. Germline V gives CDR1 SGHVS, CDR2 FQNEAQ. V was clipped by 1 base and J by 3 bases; unmatched bases: 5. The CDR3 region has the DNA TGTGCCAGCAGCTTAGGCGTACTAGCGGGAGGTACAGATACGCAGTATTTT. As protein: CASSLGVLAGGTDTQYF.

The chain combines TRBV10-3 with TRBJ2-3, with D possibly TRBD1 on 6 matching bases. The germline V gene encodes CDR1 ENHRY and CDR2 SYGVKD. The V end lost 6 bases, the J end lost 2 bases, and 15 bases lay between the germline ends. This CDR3 has 15 amino acids. CDR3 region: CAISPTGHYTDTQYF. CDR3 DNA: TGTGCCATCAGCCCGACAGGACATTACACAGATACGCAGTATTTT.